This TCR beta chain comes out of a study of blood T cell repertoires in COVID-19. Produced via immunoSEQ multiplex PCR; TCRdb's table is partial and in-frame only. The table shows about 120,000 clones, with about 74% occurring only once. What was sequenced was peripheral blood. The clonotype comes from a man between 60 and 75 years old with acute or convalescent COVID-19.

CDR3 loop: CASSPRQSVNTEAFF. For the CDR3, the DNA is TGTGCCAGTAGTCCACGACAGAGCGTGAACACTGAAGCTTTCTTT. The chain recombines TRBV19 with TRBJ1-1; D is perhaps TRBD1 (5 bases). From germline, CDR1 is LNHDA and CDR2 SQIVND (reference sequence). V lost 5 bases, J lost 0 bases, and 13 bases lay in between. The CDR3 loop spans 15 amino acids.